Here is one T cell receptor beta chain with its context. Its specificity is not known. Germline V CDR1 and CDR2: KGHSH, LQKENI. This CDR3 is 15 amino acids long. Trimming stripped 6 bases from V and 3 bases from J, with 17 bases between. Produced via immunoSEQ multiplex PCR; TCRdb's table is partial and in-frame only. The sample lists about 87,000 clones, 85% to 90% occurring once. This entry is derived from a study of radiotherapy plus CTLA-4 blockade in lung cancer. The study's findings and limits: In blood, after radiotherapy plus ipilimumab, tumor-derived TCR clones expanded.

The TCR was taken from a human donor with non-small cell lung cancer that progressed on radiotherapy plus ipilimumab. The chain links TRBV18 to TRBJ1-2; D remains unclear. The sequenced sample was peripheral blood, obtained from a patient treated with radiotherapy plus ipilimumab. The CDR3 here is CASSANLRLDYGYTF. The DNA of the CDR3 is TGTGCCAGCTCCGCGAACCTCAGGTTAGACTATGGCTACACCTTC.